Below are 15 T cell receptor beta chains sequenced from a single sample in a study of T-cell reconstitution after alpha-beta-depleted transplantation in children. General observations from the study: Expanded graft clones numbering several hundred reportedly gave rise to alpha-beta T cells about two months after transplant.

No antigen has been identified for these receptors. Preparing the TCRbeta library involved the use of unique molecular identifiers. TCRdb re-derived calls from the PCR reads in MiXCR, one entry per CDR3 protein. In the table there are tens of thousands of distinct CDR3 sequences, around 7% of which are singletons. Here the sequenced sample was peripheral blood, taken 60 days after TCRalphabeta/CD19-depleted stem cell transplant. Receptors were obtained from a child under two years old who had a stem cell transplant for acute myeloid leukemia, so the T cells may come from the graft donor.

Many counts were recorded for this clonotype. The J gene is TRBJ1-2, the V gene TRBV11-2; D is ambiguous. Germline V gives CDR1 SGHAT, CDR2 FQNNGV. The length of the CDR3 is 13 residues. V was clipped by 2 bases and J by 2 bases, with 6 bases between them. DNA for the CDR3: TGTGCCAGCAGCTTAAGCCCCAACTATGGCTACACCTTC. This codes for CASSLSPNYGYTF. Filled out from reference TRBV11-2 and TRBJ1-2, the complete variable domain reads EAGVAQSPRYKIIEKRQSVAFWCNPISGHATLYWYQQILGQGPKLLIQFQNNGVVDDSQLPKDRFSAERLKGVDSTLKIQPAKLEDSAVYLCASSLSPNYGYTFGSGTRLTVV.

This clonotype has at least ten counts. The rearrangement uses TRBV10-2 and TRBJ2-1, with 10 bases matching TRBD2. V lost 2 bases and J lost 6; bases outside the gene matches: 4. The CDR3 is 15 amino acids. Germline loops: CDR1 WSHSY, CDR2 SAAADI. The CDR3 bases are TGCGCCAGCAGTGAGGGGGCTAGCGGGAGCAATGAGCAGTTCTTC. Translating gives CASSEGASGSNEQFF.

This clonotype was detected ten times or more. The V call is TRBV7-9, the J call TRBJ1-1; D may be TRBD1 (6 bases). The germline V gene encodes CDR1 SEHNR and CDR2 FQNEAQ (reference sequence). Trimming removed 5 bases at V and 0 bases at J, with 10 bases between. The CDR3 runs 14 residues. The chain's CDR3 is CASSPDSLNTEAFF. CDR3 nucleotide sequence: TGTGCCAGCAGCCCGGACAGTTTGAACACTGAAGCTTTCTTT.

This clonotype was counted many times. The chain links TRBV5-5 to TRBJ2-6; 8 bases map to TRBD1. Germline V gives CDR1 SGHKS, CDR2 YYEKEE (reference sequence). Germline trimming cut 2 bases from V and 0 bases from J; bases unmatched to any gene: 1. This CDR3 is 16 amino acids long. CDR3 sequence: CASSFTGGSGANVLTF. In nucleotides, the CDR3 is TGTGCCAGCAGCTTCACAGGGGGCTCTGGGGCCAACGTCCTGACTTTC.

This clonotype occurred many times. The chain uses TRBV2 and TRBJ1-1; 7 bases match TRBD1. J lost 6 bases, V lost 5 bases, and 9 bases had no gene match. Germline-derived CDR1 and CDR2 are SNHLY and FYNNEI. The CDR3 is made up of 14 amino acids. The CDR3 coding sequence is TGTGCCAGCAGTCTGCATAAACAGGGGTCTGAAGCTTTCTTT. Translated, it gives CASSLHKQGSEAFF.

This clonotype was seen a few times. This sequence joins TRBV2 and TRBJ2-1; D might be TRBD1 (7 bases). V shed 8 bases and J shed 9 bases, with 26 bases lying between them. Germline CDR1 is SNHLY and CDR2 is FYNNEI. The CDR3 consists of 16 residues. As DNA, the CDR3 is TGTGCCAGCTCCCGGACAGGATTTACGGGAGATACTGAGCAGTTCTTC. This gives the protein CASSRTGFTGDTEQFF.

This clonotype came up many times. The V and J genes are TRBV7-2 and TRBJ1-6; D remains ambiguous. This CDR3 region has 15 residues. Germline V gene data show CDR1 as SGHTA and CDR2 as FQGNSA. The V end lost 2 bases, the J end lost 5 bases, and 10 bases lay between the germline ends. The CDR3 nucleotides are TGTGCCAGCAGCTTATCCGGGGAACATAATTCACCCCTCCACTTT. Its translation is CASSLSGEHNSPLHF.

The genes are TRBV20-1 and TRBJ2-7, with 8 bases fitting TRBD2. CDR1 and CDR2 from the germline V gene are DFQATT and SNEGSKA (reference sequence). This CDR3 comprises 10 residues. The CDR3 loop is CSLGGDEQYF. The CDR3 nucleotides are TGCAGCCTCGGGGGGGACGAGCAGTACTTC.

This clonotype was seen repeatedly, ten times or more. The chain uses TRBV7-9 and TRBJ1-5; D is ambiguous. CDR1 is SEHNR, CDR2 FQNEAQ, per germline (reference sequence). V lost 3 bases, J lost 1 base, and 7 bases lay in between. There are 14 residues in the CDR3. This chain's CDR3 is CASSFDLSNQPQHF. The CDR3 bases are TGTGCCAGCAGCTTTGATCTCAGCAATCAGCCCCAGCATTTT.

The sample holds many counts of this clonotype. The chain uses TRBV5-1 and TRBJ1-1; TRBD1 aligns across 7 bases. There are 14 residues in the CDR3. The germline V gene has CDR1 SGHRS and CDR2 YFSETQ. Trimming took 2 bases from V and 0 from J; bases not matched to a gene: 1. Here the CDR3 DNA reads TGCGCCAGCAGCTTTGGACAGGTGAACACTGAAGCTTTCTTT. Translating it yields CASSFGQVNTEAFF.

The table lists this clonotype with many counts. The chain is built from TRBV12-3 or TRBV12-4 and TRBJ2-1; no reliable D call. The ends were cut back, 7 bases at V and 6 bases at J, with 13 bases in the middle. CDR3 length: 13 residues. CDR3 in amino acids: CASTARPRNEQFF. CDR3 nucleotide sequence: TGTGCCAGCACGGCGAGGCCCCGCAATGAGCAGTTCTTC.

Judged by abundance, this clonotype is medium-sized. This chain joins TRBV7-9 and TRBJ2-7; the D is unclear. V lost 5 bases and J 5 bases, leaving 7 bases between the germline ends. From germline, CDR1 is SEHNR and CDR2 FQNEAQ (reference sequence). The CDR3 is 11 amino acids. The CDR3 coding sequence is TGTGCCAGCAGCCGAGTACACGAGCAGTACTTC. Translated: CASSRVHEQYF.

The table lists this clonotype with many counts. The chain carries TRBV7-8 and TRBJ2-2; D is uncertain. V was cut by 3 bases and J by 2 bases, with 13 bases left in between. The CDR3 loop spans 16 amino acids. Germline CDR1 SGHVS, CDR2 FQNEAQ. The CDR3 here is CASSLEVPPNTGELFF. For the CDR3, the DNA is TGTGCCAGCAGCTTGGAAGTCCCACCTAACACCGGGGAGCTGTTTTTT.

This clonotype was picked up many times. V and J are TRBV7-9 and TRBJ2-7; TRBD1 matches 7 bases. The CDR3 contains 15 residues. V shed 4 bases and J 1 base; nucleotides not matched to a gene: 7. Per the germline V gene, CDR1 is SEHNR and CDR2 is FQNEAQ (reference sequence). The CDR3 sequence is CASSSAGGISYEQYF. DNA of the CDR3: TGTGCCAGCAGCTCGGCAGGGGGAATTTCCTACGAGCAGTACTTC.

This clonotype showed up many times. The chain carries TRBV7-6 and TRBJ2-2; D perhaps matches TRBD2 (6 bases). With 3 bases removed from V and 0 bases from J, the gap between germline ends came to 11 bases. The CDR3 consists of 16 residues. Germline V gene data show CDR1 as SGHVS and CDR2 as FNYEAQ. The CDR3 here is CASSFVLASNTGELFF. The CDR3 DNA follows: TGTGCCAGCAGCTTCGTACTAGCCTCGAACACCGGGGAGCTGTTTTTT.